This TCR beta chain was observed in a study of T cell repertoires in cytomegalovirus infection. On the study more broadly: In the study, CMV epitopes included recently identified HLA-C-restricted and well-studied HLA-B-restricted ones. Indications came from public TCR beta signatures; they pointed to CMV infection and to a matching HLA type.

Concerning this clonotype itself: Its antigen is not known.

From the reads, TCRdb called clonotypes with MiXCR, one entry per CDR3 protein. In the table there are about 920,000 distinct CDR3 sequences, about 33% of which are singletons. Study-wide points: Cumulative public TCR beta family frequency identified CMV carriers with the relevant HLA.

Here the sequenced sample was cultured CD8+ T cells from PBMCs, taken from culture after CMV antigen stimulation. The receptor's source is a human donor in good health (CMV status not recorded). Some clones in this sample may be carry-over from other donors' samples.

CDR3 residues: CASSIEGLGALTEAFF. The CDR3 bases are TGTGCCAGTAGTATAGAAGGGTTGGGGGCCCTCACTGAAGCTTTCTTT. V is TRBV19 and J is TRBJ1-1; D possibly corresponds to TRBD1 (6 bases). Trimming left V 0 bases short and J 4 bases short, with 15 bases between. The CDR3 has 16 residues. In germline, CDR1 is LNHDA, CDR2 SQIVND (reference sequence).